These 18 T cell receptor beta chains were all obtained from the same sample, sequenced in a study of blood T cells in healthy people across ages (dated by TCRdb to between 2015 and 2017). Libraries were made using 5' RACE. Sequencing instrument: Illumina HiSeq 2500. A second PCR of roughly 6 to 11 cycles was run with a J-beta primer mix and a sample-barcoded 5' primer. TCRdb reprocessed the public reads (quality trimming at Q25 with fastp, clone calling with MiXCR) and kept in-frame beta chains. Entries are consolidated by CDR3 protein sequence, retaining the most common genes and DNA. For this sample there are just under 750,000 distinct CDR3 sequences; roughly 20% appear just once. About 22% of the sample is in the top ten clones. Sequencing was carried out using blood. The receptors come from a man in his 70s in good health.

This clonotype was seen a few times. The rearrangement joins TRBV7-3 to TRBJ2-1; 11 nucleotides match TRBD2. V was clipped by 3 bases and J by 3 bases; unmatched bases: 7. Germline CDR1 is SGHTA and CDR2 is FQGTGA. The CDR3 extends over 17 amino acids. The chain's CDR3 is CASSLNAGTSGYNEQFF. DNA for the CDR3: TGTGCCAGCAGCTTGAACGCCGGGACTAGCGGCTACAATGAGCAGTTCTTC. The full variable domain, with the rest looked up from reference TRBV7-3 and TRBJ2-1, is GAGVSQTPSNKVTEKGKYVELRCDPISGHTALYWYRQSLGQGPEFLIYFQGTGAADDSGLPNDRFFAVRPEGSVSTLKIQRTERGDSAVYLCASSLNAGTSGYNEQFFGPGTRLTVL.

V gene TRBV6-5 combines with J gene TRBJ1-4; D gene uncertain. The germline CDR1 and CDR2 sequences are MNHEY and SVGAGI. CDR3 size: 14 residues. V gave up 4 bases and J gave up 10 bases, with 16 bases separating them. The CDR3 here is CASSSDWKTVKLFF. CDR3 nucleotides: TGTGCCAGCAGTTCTGACTGGAAAACCGTAAAACTGTTTTTT.

The chain is built from TRBV16 and TRBJ2-3; tentative D call: TRBD2 (5 bases). V lost 0 bases, J lost 3 bases, and 16 bases lay in between. Germline values: CDR1 KGHSY, CDR2 FQNENV. The CDR3 consists of 17 residues. CDR3 amino acids: CASSQSAPSWVTDTQYF. The CDR3 nucleotides read TGTGCCAGCAGCCAATCGGCCCCTAGCTGGGTGACAGATACGCAGTATTTT.

The J gene is TRBJ1-1, the V gene TRBV5-1, with D unresolved. V lost 5 bases, J lost 0 bases, and 8 bases lay in between. The CDR3 is 13 amino acids. Germline loops: CDR1 SGHRS, CDR2 YFSETQ. The CDR3 region is CASRTSMNTEAFF. The CDR3 region has the DNA TGCGCCAGCAGGACTTCTATGAACACTGAAGCTTTCTTT.

This clonotype was detected ten times or more. J is TRBJ2-1 and V is TRBV24-1, with D possibly matching TRBD2 (7 bases). Looked up from germline, CDR1 is KGHDR and CDR2 is SFDVKD. Trimming pared 9 bases from V and 7 bases from J, leaving 15 bases between. The CDR3 is made up of 13 amino acids. The CDR3 here is CATGGGGKNEQFF. The CDR3 region has the DNA TGTGCCACCGGAGGGGGGGGTAAGAATGAGCAGTTCTTC.

This clonotype was found a few times. V gene TRBV10-3 combines with J gene TRBJ1-4, with D tentatively TRBD1 (6 bases). Germline assignment: CDR1 ENHRY and CDR2 SYGVKD. V was shortened by 0 bases and J by 8 bases, with 16 bases between the two germline ends. This CDR3 is 16 amino acids long. CDR3 bases: TGTGCCATCAGTGAGTCCGGGACAAATAACGGGGAAAAACTGTTTTTT. It yields the protein CAISESGTNNGEKLFF.

The sample holds a few counts of this clonotype. This chain links TRBV3-1 with TRBJ1-3; D gene uncertain. The CDR3 extends over 15 amino acids. V lost 7 bases and J 0 bases, leaving 13 bases between the germline ends. The germline V gene encodes CDR1 LGHDT and CDR2 YNNKEL (reference sequence). The CDR3 sequence: CASNSPGDSGNTIYF. The CDR3 DNA sequence: TGTGCCAGCAACTCCCCAGGCGACTCTGGAAACACCATATATTTT.

This clonotype was counted only a few times. The chain uses TRBV5-1 and TRBJ1-5; 9 bases align to TRBD1. CDR1 and CDR2 (germline): SGHRS, YFSETQ. The CDR3 length is 15 residues. V lost 0 bases to trimming and J lost 5 bases; unmatched junction nucleotides: 3. The CDR3 nucleotides read TGCGCCAGCAGCTTGGTTCGGACAGGGGATCAGCCCCAGCATTTT. This codes for CASSLVRTGDQPQHF.

The chain joins TRBV11-2 to TRBJ2-5; a possible D gene is TRBD2 (6 bases). V gave up 3 bases and J gave up 13 bases, with 18 bases separating them. The CDR3 covers 13 residues. Germline V gene lookup returns CDR1 SGHAT and CDR2 FQNNGV. The DNA for the CDR3 is TGTGCCAGCAGCTTCAGTTCTCGGGAGTTGGGGTACTTC. Translation: CASSFSSRELGYF.

This clonotype appeared a single time. This chain's CDR3 is CASSPGRASADTQYF. CDR3 DNA: TGTGCCAGCAGTCCAGGCAGGGCGAGCGCAGATACGCAGTATTTT. This chain connects TRBV12-3 or TRBV12-4 to TRBJ2-3; tentatively, D is TRBD1 (5 bases). The CDR3 contains 15 residues. V was pared by 5 bases and J by 4 bases, with 16 bases between.

This clonotype has ten or more counts. The V and J genes are TRBV25-1 and TRBJ1-1; D possibly corresponds to TRBD1 (5 bases). Trimming stripped 6 bases from V and 0 bases from J, with 17 bases between. Germline loops: CDR1 MGHDK, CDR2 SYGVNS. The CDR3 loop spans 16 amino acids. The CDR3 region is CASRGAGRGMNTEAFF. Written as DNA, the CDR3 is TGTGCCAGCAGAGGTGCAGGGAGGGGTATGAACACTGAAGCTTTCTTT.

This clonotype has only a few counts. The V and J genes are TRBV12-3 or TRBV12-4 and TRBJ2-7; D possibly corresponds to TRBD2 (6 bases). TRBJ2-1 explains the end of the DNA better; the J call may be wrong. The CDR3 sequence is 14 residues long. CDR3 sequence: CASSFGTANNEQFF. The CDR3 DNA reads TGTGCCAGCAGTTTTGGGACTGCAAACAATGAGCAGTTCTTC.

This chain uses TRBV9 with TRBJ1-2, with D perhaps matching TRBD1 (6 bases). V lost 0 bases and J lost 5, with 14 bases in between. Germline V gene data show CDR1 as SGDLS and CDR2 as YYNGEE. This CDR3 contains 15 residues. CDR3 in amino acids: CASSVDVGTHYGYTF. The CDR3 DNA follows: TGTGCCAGCAGCGTAGATGTGGGGACACATTATGGCTACACCTTC.

A few counts support this clonotype. The V and J genes are TRBV28 and TRBJ1-1, with D possibly matching TRBD1 (6 bases). The CDR3 contains 11 residues. Trimming left V 8 bases short and J 4 bases short, with 8 bases between. Germline-derived CDR1 and CDR2 are MDHEN and SYDVKM. The CDR3 reads CASATGTEAFF. The CDR3, as DNA: TGTGCCAGCGCGACAGGCACTGAAGCTTTCTTT.

This clonotype showed up many times. V is TRBV7-2 and J is TRBJ2-5; weak D call: TRBD1 (5 bases). Germline CDR1 SGHTA, CDR2 FQGNSA. The CDR3 length is 14 residues. V dropped 4 bases and J dropped 4 bases, with 13 bases sitting between them. In nucleotides, the CDR3 is TGTGCCAGCAGCTCAGCAGGGTTACGAGAGACCCAGTACTTC. Translation: CASSSAGLRETQYF.

This clonotype has more than one count but fewer than ten. The CDR3 nucleotides read TGTGCCAGCAGTGAAACCCTCGGAGGTAGCACTGAAGCTTTCTTT. This gives the protein CASSETLGGSTEAFF. The chain links TRBV2 to TRBJ1-1; no firm D call. Trimming removed 2 bases from V and 4 bases from J, with 14 bases in between. The CDR3 has 15 residues. Germline V gives CDR1 SNHLY, CDR2 FYNNEI.

This clonotype has more than one count but fewer than ten. The V call is TRBV5-1, the J call TRBJ2-7; D unclear. The CDR3 has 13 amino acids. V was shortened by 3 bases and J by 3 bases, with 10 bases between the two germline ends. Germline V gene lookup returns CDR1 SGHRS and CDR2 YFSETQ. The CDR3 protein is CASSSEQLYEQYF. The DNA for the CDR3 is TGCGCCAGCAGCTCGGAGCAGCTCTACGAGCAGTACTTC.

The CDR3 region is CASNYRGEQYF. The CDR3 coding sequence is TGTGCCAGCAACTACAGGGGCGAGCAGTACTTC. The chain combines TRBV28 with TRBJ2-7; 7 bases line up with TRBD1. CDR1 is MDHEN and CDR2 is SYDVKM in the germline V gene. The CDR3 extends over 11 amino acids. The V segment lost 7 bases and the J segment 6 bases; nucleotides outside the gene matches: 3.